This T cell receptor (beta chain) was recovered during a study of cytomegalovirus exposure and HLA in healthy donors. The CDR3 extends over 16 amino acids. Germline V gives CDR1 ENHRY, CDR2 SYGVKD. J was trimmed by 4 bases and V by 2 bases; bases with no gene match: 7. At sampling all donors were nominally healthy, likely with unrecorded immune exposures. With 60 Vbeta and 13 Jbeta primers, the PCR was carried out. Measured with immunoSEQ multiplex PCR; TCRdb has only the in-frame clones, and not every one. The sample has some 190,000 clones, approximately 88% seen once. The sequenced material came from PBMCs. The chain combines TRBV10-3 with TRBJ2-1; 8 bases map to TRBD2. The TCR originated in a boy younger than 10 in good health and CMV-seronegative. This chain's CDR3 is CAISEGVAGTYNEQFF. As DNA, the CDR3 is TGTGCCATCAGTGAGGGGGTAGCGGGAACTTACAATGAGCAGTTCTTC.